A selection of T cell receptor beta chains follows, all from one sample in a study of T cell responses to AZD1222 COVID-19 vaccine. Measured with immunoSEQ multiplex PCR; TCRdb has only the in-frame clones, and not every one. This repertoire shows about 170,000 clones, roughly 90% found once; its top ten account for less than 3%. The sequencing used peripheral blood, collected on day 0 of AZD1222 vaccination. The receptor set was obtained from an adult in good health. Each CDR3 is given with its conserved first and last residue. The D gene is left open where the match is weak. Rows give clone size only sometimes, using once, few, many, or a class for an expanded clone.

>TRBV7-3|TRBJ2-5|NA|NA
TGTGCCAGCAGCTTTGGGGGGACCCAAGAGACCCAGTACTTC
CASSFGGTQETQYF
>TRBV27|TRBJ2-1|TRBD2|NA
TGTGCCAGCAGTTTCCGGAAACCCAATACCGGGACTAGCGGGAACGAGCAGTTCTTC
CASSFRKPNTGTSGNEQFF
>TRBV7-8|TRBJ2-7|NA|NA
TGTGCCAGCAGCTTAGGGGGGCTGGCGCAGCAGTACTTC
CASSLGGLAQQYF
>TRBV12-3/TRBV12-4|TRBJ1-2|TRBD1|once
TGTGCCAGCAGTCGGGACAGGGTAGGCGGCTACACCTTC
CASSRDRVGGYTF
>TRBV25-1|TRBJ1-2|TRBD1|NA
TGTGCCAGCAGTGATAGGGCAGGGGGTAACTATGGCTACACCTTC
CASSDRAGGNYGYTF
>TRBV18|TRBJ2-5|TRBD2|NA
TGTGCCAGCTCACCGGGACTAGGGCCAGAGACCCAGTACTTC
CASSPGLGPETQYF
>TRBV5-8|TRBJ2-1|TRBD1|NA
TGTGCCAGCAGCCGGAGAGGGGACAGGGGGCTTGAGCAGTTCTTC
CASSRRGDRGLEQFF
>TRBV5-1|TRBJ1-1|NA|once
TGCGCCAGCAGCTTGAGGGGAGGCTCGTATACTGAAGCTTTCTTT
CASSLRGGSYTEAFF
>TRBV18|TRBJ2-5|NA|NA
TGTGCCAGCTCAACCGGGACCCACGAGACCCAGTACTTC
CASSTGTHETQYF
>TRBV11-2|TRBJ2-1|TRBD1|NA
TGTGCCAGCAGCTTAAGGGACAGGGGGCTAGGGGAGCAGTTCTTC
CASSLRDRGLGEQFF
>TRBV2|TRBJ1-2|TRBD1|once
TGTGCCAGCAAAGGGGACAGGGACTATGGCTACACCTTC
CASKGDRDYGYTF